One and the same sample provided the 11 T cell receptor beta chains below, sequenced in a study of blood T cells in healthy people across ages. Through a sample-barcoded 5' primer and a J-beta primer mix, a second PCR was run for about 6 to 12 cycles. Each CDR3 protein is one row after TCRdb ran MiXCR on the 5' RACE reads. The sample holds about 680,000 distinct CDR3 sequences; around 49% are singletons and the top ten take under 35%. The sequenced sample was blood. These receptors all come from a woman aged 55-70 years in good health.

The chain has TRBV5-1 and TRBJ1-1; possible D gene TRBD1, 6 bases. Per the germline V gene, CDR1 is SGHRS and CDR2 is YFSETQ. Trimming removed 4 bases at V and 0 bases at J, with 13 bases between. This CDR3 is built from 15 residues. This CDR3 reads CASSLNREMNTEAFF. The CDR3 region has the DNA TGCGCCAGCAGCCTGAACAGGGAGATGAACACTGAAGCTTTCTTT.

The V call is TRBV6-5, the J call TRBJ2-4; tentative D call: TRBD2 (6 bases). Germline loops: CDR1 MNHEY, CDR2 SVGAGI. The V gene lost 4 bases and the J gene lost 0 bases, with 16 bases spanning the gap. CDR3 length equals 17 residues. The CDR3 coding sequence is TGTGCCAGCAGTTCCCTCAGAGAAGCGGGAGCCAAAAACATTCAGTACTTC. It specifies CASSSLREAGAKNIQYF.

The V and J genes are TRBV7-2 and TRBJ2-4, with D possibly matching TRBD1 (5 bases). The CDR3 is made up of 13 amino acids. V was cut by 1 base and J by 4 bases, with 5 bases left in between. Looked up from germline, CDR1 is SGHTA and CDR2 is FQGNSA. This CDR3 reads CASSLDRKNIQYF. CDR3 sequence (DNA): TGTGCCAGCAGCTTAGACAGGAAAAACATTCAGTACTTC.

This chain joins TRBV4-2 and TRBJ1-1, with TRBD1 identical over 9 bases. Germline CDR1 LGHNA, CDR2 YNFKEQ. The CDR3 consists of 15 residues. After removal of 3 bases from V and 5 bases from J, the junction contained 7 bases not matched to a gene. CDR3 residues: CASSQEDRGFTEAFF. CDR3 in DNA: TGTGCCAGCAGCCAGGAGGACAGGGGATTTACTGAAGCTTTCTTT.

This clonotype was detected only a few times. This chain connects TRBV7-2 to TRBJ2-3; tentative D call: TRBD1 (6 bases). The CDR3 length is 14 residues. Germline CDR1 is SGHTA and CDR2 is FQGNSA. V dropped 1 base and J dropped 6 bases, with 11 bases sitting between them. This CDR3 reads CASSLEQGWDTQYF. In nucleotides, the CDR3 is TGTGCCAGCAGCTTAGAACAGGGTTGGGATACGCAGTATTTT. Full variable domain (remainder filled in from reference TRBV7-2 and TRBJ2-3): GAGVSQSPSNKVTEKGKDVELRCDPISGHTALYWYRQSLGQGLEFLIYFQGNSAPDKSGLPSDRFSAERTGGSVSTLTIQRTQQEDSAVYLCASSLEQGWDTQYFGPGTRLTVL.

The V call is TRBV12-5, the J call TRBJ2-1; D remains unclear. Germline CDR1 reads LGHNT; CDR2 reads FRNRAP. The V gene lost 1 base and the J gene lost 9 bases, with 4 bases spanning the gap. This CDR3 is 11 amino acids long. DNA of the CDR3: TGTGCTAGTGGTTTGGCCGCTGAGCAGTTCTTC. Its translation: CASGLAAEQFF.

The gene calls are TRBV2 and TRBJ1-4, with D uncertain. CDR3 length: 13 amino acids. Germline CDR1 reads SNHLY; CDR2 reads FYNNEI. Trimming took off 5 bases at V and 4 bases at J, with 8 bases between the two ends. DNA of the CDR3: TGTGCCAGCAGTAGGGAGTATAATGAAAAACTGTTTTTT. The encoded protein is CASSREYNEKLFF.

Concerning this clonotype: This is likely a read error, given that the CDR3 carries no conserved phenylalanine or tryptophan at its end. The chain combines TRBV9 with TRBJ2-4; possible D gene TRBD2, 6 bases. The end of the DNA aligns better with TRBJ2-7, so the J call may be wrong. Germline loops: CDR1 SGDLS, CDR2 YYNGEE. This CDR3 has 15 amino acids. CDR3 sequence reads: CASSVEGGSSYEQYL. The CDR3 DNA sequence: TGTGCCAGCAGCGTAGAGGGAGGTAGCTCCTACGAGCAGTACCTC.

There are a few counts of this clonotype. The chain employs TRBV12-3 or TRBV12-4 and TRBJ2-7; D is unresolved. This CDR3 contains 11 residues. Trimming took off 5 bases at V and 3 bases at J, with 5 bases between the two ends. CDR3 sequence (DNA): TGTGCCAGCAGTCCTGACTACGAGCAGTACTTC. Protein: CASSPDYEQYF.

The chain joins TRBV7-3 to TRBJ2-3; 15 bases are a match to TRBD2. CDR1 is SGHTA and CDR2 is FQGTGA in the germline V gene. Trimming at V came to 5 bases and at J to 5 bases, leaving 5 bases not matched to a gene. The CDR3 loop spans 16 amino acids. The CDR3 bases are TGTGCCAGCAGCCGTGGACTAGCGGGAGGGGGAGATACGCAGTATTTT. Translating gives CASSRGLAGGGDTQYF.

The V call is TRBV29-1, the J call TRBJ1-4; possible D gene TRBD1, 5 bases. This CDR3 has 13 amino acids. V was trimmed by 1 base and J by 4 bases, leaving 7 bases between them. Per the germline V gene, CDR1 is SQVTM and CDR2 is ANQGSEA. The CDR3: CSVEGGVNEKLFF. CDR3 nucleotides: TGCAGCGTTGAAGGGGGGGTTAATGAAAAACTGTTTTTT.